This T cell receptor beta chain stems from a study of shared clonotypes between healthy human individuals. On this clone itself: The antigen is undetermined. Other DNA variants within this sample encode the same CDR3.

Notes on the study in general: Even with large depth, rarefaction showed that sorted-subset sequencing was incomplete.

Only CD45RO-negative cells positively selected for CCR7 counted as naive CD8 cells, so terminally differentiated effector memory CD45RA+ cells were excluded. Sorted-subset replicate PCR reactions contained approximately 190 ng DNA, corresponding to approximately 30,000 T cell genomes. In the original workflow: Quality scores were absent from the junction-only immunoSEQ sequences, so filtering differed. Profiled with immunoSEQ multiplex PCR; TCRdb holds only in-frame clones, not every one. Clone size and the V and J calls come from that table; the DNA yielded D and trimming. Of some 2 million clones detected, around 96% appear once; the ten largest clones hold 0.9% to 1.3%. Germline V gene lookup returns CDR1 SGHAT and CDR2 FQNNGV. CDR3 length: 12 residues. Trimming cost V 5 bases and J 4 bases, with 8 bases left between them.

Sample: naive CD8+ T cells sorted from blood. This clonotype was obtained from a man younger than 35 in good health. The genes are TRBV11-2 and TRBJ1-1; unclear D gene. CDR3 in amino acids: CASSLGFTEAFF. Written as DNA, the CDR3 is TGTGCCAGCAGCCTAGGGTTCACTGAAGCTTTCTTT.